This T cell receptor (beta chain) was identified during a study of beta chain features in type 1 diabetes. On the study more broadly: Sorted cells, approximately 100,000,000 in number, were examined across all samples.

The CDR3 is made up of 14 amino acids. CDR1 is KGHSH and CDR2 is LQKENI in the germline V gene. With 1 base removed from V and 7 bases from J, the gap between germline ends came to 11 bases. As regards this clone: Other DNA variants within this sample encode the same CDR3.

The isolated RNA, all of it, was reverse transcribed, so expressed TCRB transcripts were what got sequenced. TCRdb keeps only in-frame clones here, not all; method: immunoSEQ multiplex PCR. Altogether fewer than 400,000 clones are present, 8% being singletons, with the ten largest covering less than 0.45%. This sequence joins TRBV18 and TRBJ2-1, with no clear D. The sequence was collected from a woman aged 18-29 years in good health. Sequencing was carried out using central memory CD4+ T cells from blood. DNA of the CDR3: TGTGCCAGCTCACCACAGGGATACGGGAATGAGCAGTTCTTC. Translation gives CASSPQGYGNEQFF.